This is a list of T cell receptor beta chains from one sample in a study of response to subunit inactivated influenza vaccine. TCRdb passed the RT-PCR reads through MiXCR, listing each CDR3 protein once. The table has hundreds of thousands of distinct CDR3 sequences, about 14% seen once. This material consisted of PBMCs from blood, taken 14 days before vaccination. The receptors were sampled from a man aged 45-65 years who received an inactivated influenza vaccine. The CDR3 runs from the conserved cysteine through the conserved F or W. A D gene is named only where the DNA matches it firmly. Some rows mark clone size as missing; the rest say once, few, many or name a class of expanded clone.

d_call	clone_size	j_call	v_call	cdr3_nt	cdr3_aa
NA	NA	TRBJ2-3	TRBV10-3	TGTGCCATTAGGGGGGTTAGCACAGATACGCAGTATTTT	CAIRGVSTDTQYF
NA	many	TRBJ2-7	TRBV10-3	TGTGCCATCAGTGAGTCGAATTACGAGCAGTACTTC	CAISESNYEQYF
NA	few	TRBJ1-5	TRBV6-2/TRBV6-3	TGTGCCAGCAGCCCGATCGGGGGGAATCAGCCCCAGCATTTT	CASSPIGGNQPQHF
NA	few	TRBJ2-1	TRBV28	TGTGCCAGCAGTTTATTCCGGGACGGTTACAATGAGCAGTTCTTC	CASSLFRDGYNEQFF
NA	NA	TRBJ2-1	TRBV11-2	TGTGCCAGCAGCTTACTGTCAGTCGTCGACAATGAGCAGTTCTTC	CASSLLSVVDNEQFF
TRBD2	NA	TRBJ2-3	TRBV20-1	TGCAGTGCTAGAGAACTGCTAGCGGGAGCCACAGATACGCAGTATTTT	CSARELLAGATDTQYF
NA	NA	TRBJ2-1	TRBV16	TGTGCCAGCAGCCCTATTTGGGGCGGTGAGCAGTTCTTC	CASSPIWGGEQFF
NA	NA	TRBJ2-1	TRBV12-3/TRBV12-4	TGTGCCAGCAGTTCGGGGCTAGCAGTAGGCAATGAGCAGTTCTTC	CASSSGLAVGNEQFF
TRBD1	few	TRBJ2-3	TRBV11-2	TGTGCCAGCAGCTCAATACTACAGGGGGCCCTCACAGATACGCAGTATTTT	CASSSILQGALTDTQYF
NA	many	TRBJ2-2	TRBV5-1	TGCGCCAGCAGCTTGGGACAAGACACCGGGGAGCTGTTTTTT	CASSLGQDTGELFF
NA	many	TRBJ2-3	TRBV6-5	TGTGCCAGCAGTTACTCTGGGGGGTTGCTAGATACGCAGTATTTT	CASSYSGGLLDTQYF
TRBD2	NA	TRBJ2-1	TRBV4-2	TGTGCCAGCAGCCACGCACCGGGACTAGCGGACAATGAGCAGTTCTTC	CASSHAPGLADNEQFF
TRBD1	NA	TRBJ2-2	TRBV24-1	TGTGCCACCAGTTACACTGGACAGGACACCGGGGAGCTGTTTTTT	CATSYTGQDTGELFF
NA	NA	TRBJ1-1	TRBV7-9	TGTGCCAGCGCCTTACGGCAGGGAAACTCCGAAGCTTTCTTT	CASALRQGNSEAFF
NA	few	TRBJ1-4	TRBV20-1	TGCAGTGCTAGAGGGGTCGGGACACCTGAAAAACTGTTTTTT	CSARGVGTPEKLFF
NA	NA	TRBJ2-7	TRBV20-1	TGCAGTGGTAGGGGACTGTCTCCCTACGAGCAGTACTTC	CSGRGLSPYEQYF
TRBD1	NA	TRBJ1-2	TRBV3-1	TGTGCCAGCAGCCAAGTACAGGGGCGCGGTGCCCCTTTGGGCTACACCTTC	CASSQVQGRGAPLGYTF
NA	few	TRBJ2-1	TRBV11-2	TGTGCCAGCAGCAACGACATTTCTGGTCATCGGGATGAGCAGTTCTTC	CASSNDISGHRDEQFF
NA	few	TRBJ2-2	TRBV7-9	TGTGCCAGCAGGGCTAGAGCTAGCGAGAACACCGGGGAGCTGTTTTTT	CASRARASENTGELFF
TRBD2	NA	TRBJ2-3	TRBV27	TGCACCAGCAGTTTAAGGCTAGCGGGGGAACGCACAGATACGCAGTATTTT	CTSSLRLAGERTDTQYF
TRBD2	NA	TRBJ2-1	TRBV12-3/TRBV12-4	TGTGCCAGCATCTATACTAGCGTTTCCTACAATGAGCAGTTCTTC	CASIYTSVSYNEQFF
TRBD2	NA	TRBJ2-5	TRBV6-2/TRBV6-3	TGTGCCAGCAGTTTGGGACTAGCGGGGGGAGCGGAGACCCAGTACTTC	CASSLGLAGGAETQYF
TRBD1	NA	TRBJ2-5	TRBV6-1	TGTGCCAGCAGTCCCGGGACAGGGATGAGCGAGACCCAGTACTTC	CASSPGTGMSETQYF
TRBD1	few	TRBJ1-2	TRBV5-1	TGCGCCAGCAGCTTGGCCGAAGGACAGGGGATAATAGGCTACACCTTC	CASSLAEGQGIIGYTF
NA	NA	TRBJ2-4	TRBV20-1	TGCAGTGCTAGAGACCCGCTTCTAGCCAAAAACATTCAGTACTTC	CSARDPLLAKNIQYF
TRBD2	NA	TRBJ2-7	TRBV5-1	TGCGCCAGCAGGGGACTAGCGGGAGCGATAACCTACGAGCAGTACTTC	CASRGLAGAITYEQYF
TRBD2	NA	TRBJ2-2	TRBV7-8	TGTGCCAGCAGCTTAGCGGGACTAGCGGGGGGGCCTGTTACCGGGGAGCTGTTTTTT	CASSLAGLAGGPVTGELFF
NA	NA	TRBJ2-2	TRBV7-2	TGTGCCAGCAGCCCCCGGTCCAGGGCATCGAACACCGGGGAGCTGTTTTTT	CASSPRSRASNTGELFF
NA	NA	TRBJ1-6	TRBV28	TGTGCCAGCAGTTTTCCTGACAGTGGATCACCCCTCCACTTT	CASSFPDSGSPLHF
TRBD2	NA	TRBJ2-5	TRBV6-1	TGTGCCAGCAGTCGTCAATCCGGGGGGGCGGGGGAGACCCAGTACTTC	CASSRQSGGAGETQYF
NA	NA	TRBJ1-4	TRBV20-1	TGCAGTGCTAGAGACACAAAGAATGAAAAACTGTTTTTT	CSARDTKNEKLFF
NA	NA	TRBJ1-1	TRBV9	TGTGCCAGCAGCGTAGTAGTAGGGGGCACTGAAGCTTTCTTT	CASSVVVGGTEAFF
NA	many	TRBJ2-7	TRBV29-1	TGCAGCGCGCGGGACGGTGCTGGTCTCGAGCAGTACTTC	CSARDGAGLEQYF
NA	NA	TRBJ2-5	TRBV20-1	TGCAGTGCTACCCGACAGGTTTCGTTGGGAGAGACCCAGTACTTC	CSATRQVSLGETQYF
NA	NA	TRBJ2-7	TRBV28	TGTGCCAGCAGTCACACCTACTACGAGCAGTACTTC	CASSHTYYEQYF
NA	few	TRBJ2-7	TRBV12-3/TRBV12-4	TGTGCCAGCAGTAAACAAGGGGGACTTAACCTTTTGCAGTACTTC	CASSKQGGLNLLQYF
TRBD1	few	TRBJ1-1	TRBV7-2	TGTGCCAGCAGCTTAAGACAGGGTGCCCCTGAAGCTTTCTTT	CASSLRQGAPEAFF
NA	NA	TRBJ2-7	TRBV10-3	TGTGCCATCAGTGAGCCGGGGGACGAGCAGTACTTC	CAISEPGDEQYF
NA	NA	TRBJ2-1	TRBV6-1	TGTGCCAGCAGTCCTAACAGGGTCCCCTACAATGAGCAGTTCTTC	CASSPNRVPYNEQFF
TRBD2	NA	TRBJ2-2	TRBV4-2	TGTGCCAGCAGCATAGGGCAGCTAGCGGGAGGAGGGGAGCTGTTTTTT	CASSIGQLAGGGELFF
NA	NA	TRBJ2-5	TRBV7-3	TGTGCCAGAAGCTTAAAGGGGATAGAGACCCAGTACTTC	CARSLKGIETQYF
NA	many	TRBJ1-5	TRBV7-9	TGTGCCAGCAGCTTAGACGGGTTAAATCAGCCCCAGCATTTT	CASSLDGLNQPQHF
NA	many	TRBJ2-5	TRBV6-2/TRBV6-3	TGTGCCAGCAGCCTAGAGGGATACCAGTACTTC	CASSLEGYQYF
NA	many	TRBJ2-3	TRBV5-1	TGCGCCAGCAGCTTGGTACAGGGCACAGATACGCAGTATTTT	CASSLVQGTDTQYF
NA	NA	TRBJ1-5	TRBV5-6	TGTGCCAGCAGCTTGGGAGGTGGCAGGGCGACCCAGCCCCAGCATTTT	CASSLGGGRATQPQHF
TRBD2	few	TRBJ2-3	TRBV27	TGTGCCAGCAACCCTCTAGCGGCTACAAGCACAGATACGCAGTATTTT	CASNPLAATSTDTQYF
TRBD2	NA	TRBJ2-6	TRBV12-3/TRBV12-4	TGTGCCAGCAGTTTGAGCGGGGGGCTTAGAGCCAACGTCCTGACTTTC	CASSLSGGLRANVLTF
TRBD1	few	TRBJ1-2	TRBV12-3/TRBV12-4	TGTGCCAGCAGTTTAGCAGGCCGGGGACAGGACTATGGCTACACCTTC	CASSLAGRGQDYGYTF
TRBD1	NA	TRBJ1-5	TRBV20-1	TGCAGTGCTAGAGACCCCCTCCGGGACAGCCTGAGCAATCAGCCCCAGCATTTT	CSARDPLRDSLSNQPQHF